The 8 T cell receptor beta chains presented below share a single source sample, sequenced in a study of cytomegalovirus exposure and HLA in healthy donors. PCR was performed using 60 Vbeta and 13 Jbeta primers. TCRdb keeps only in-frame clones here, not all; method: immunoSEQ multiplex PCR. The table has around 120,000 clones, more than 60% seen once. What was sequenced was PBMCs. All receptors come from a woman in her 40s in good health and CMV-seronegative.

A few counts support this clone. The chain combines TRBV5-1 with TRBJ2-7; a possible D gene is TRBD1 (6 bases). The CDR3 consists of 14 residues. V lost 7 bases to trimming and J lost 2 bases, with 16 bases between them. CDR1 SGHRS and CDR2 YFSETQ come from the germline V gene. CDR3 nucleotides: TGCGCCAGCTCCAGTACGGCAGGGGCCTACGAGCAGTACTTC. As protein: CASSSTAGAYEQYF. Drawing the rest from reference TRBV5-1 and TRBJ2-7, the complete variable domain is KAGVTQTPRYLIKTRGQQVTLSCSPISGHRSVSWYQQTPGQGLQFLFEYFSETQRNKGNFPGRFSGRQFSNSRSEMNVSTLELGDSALYLCASSSTAGAYEQYFGPGTRLTVT.

V and J are TRBV6-5 and TRBJ1-1; D perhaps matches TRBD1 (5 bases). The CDR3 loop spans 15 amino acids. CDR1 MNHEY and CDR2 SVGAGI come from the germline V gene. V was cut by 4 bases and J by 7 bases, with 19 bases left in between. DNA for the CDR3: TGTGCCAGCAGTTTCAGGAGCGGGGGAGGCGGTGAAGCTTTCTTT. Protein sequence: CASSFRSGGGGEAFF.

V gene TRBV6-5 combines with J gene TRBJ1-1, with D possibly matching TRBD1 (6 bases). Germline CDR1 and CDR2: MNHEY and SVGAGI. The CDR3 spans 15 residues. Deletions cut 8 bases from V and 3 bases from J, with 19 bases between. The CDR3 sequence: CASGPNPGADTEAFF. CDR3 coding DNA: TGTGCCAGCGGGCCAAACCCAGGGGCGGACACTGAAGCTTTCTTT.

This chain joins TRBV11-2 and TRBJ2-7; 7 nucleotides match TRBD2. Germline V gene lookup returns CDR1 SGHAT and CDR2 FQNNGV. This CDR3 is built from 13 residues. Trimming took 8 bases from V and 5 from J; bases not matched to a gene: 9. The CDR3 region is CASRRTSFHEQYF. Here the CDR3 DNA reads TGTGCCAGCCGGAGGACTAGTTTCCACGAGCAGTACTTC.

The CDR3 here is CASNRAGGYNEQFF. Written as DNA, the CDR3 is TGTGCCAGCAATCGAGCGGGGGGGTACAATGAGCAGTTCTTC. The chain couples TRBV2 to TRBJ2-1, with TRBD2 identical over 10 bases. With 7 bases clipped from V and 4 bases from J, the junction kept 4 bases outside the gene matches. This CDR3 is 14 amino acids long. The germline V gene encodes CDR1 SNHLY and CDR2 FYNNEI.

V is TRBV19 and J is TRBJ2-5; 9 bases map to TRBD1. The germline V gene has CDR1 LNHDA and CDR2 SQIVND (reference sequence). The CDR3 extends over 16 amino acids. The V gene end was trimmed by 8 bases and the J gene end by 1 base; junction bases not matched to a gene: 11. For the CDR3, the DNA is TGTGCCAGTCGAGCCGGGACAGGGACCCTCCAAGAGACCCAGTACTTC. Translation: CASRAGTGTLQETQYF.

V usage is TRBV6-6 and J usage is TRBJ2-7, with D perhaps TRBD1 (6 bases). CDR1 is MNHNY, CDR2 SVGAGI, per germline (reference sequence). Trimming shortened V by 6 bases and J by 0 bases, and 12 bases separated the two germline ends. The CDR3 runs 14 residues. CDR3 DNA: TGTGCCAGCAGGCCCGGACAGAACTCCTACGAGCAGTACTTC. It encodes CASRPGQNSYEQYF.

The V gene is TRBV5-1, the J gene TRBJ1-2, with 10 bases aligning to TRBD1. Germline V gives CDR1 SGHRS, CDR2 YFSETQ. Unmatched junction bases numbered 5, after V lost 5 bases and J lost 4 bases. The CDR3 spans 14 residues. CDR3: CASSAGQGGYGYTF. In DNA form, the CDR3 reads TGCGCCAGCAGTGCAGGACAGGGGGGCTATGGCTACACCTTC.